This passage covers 29 T cell receptor beta chains from one sample sequenced in a study of molecular identifiers for immune sequencing clone quantification. TCRdb recomputed calls from the PCR reads with MiXCR, one row per CDR3 protein. Of more than 300,000 distinct CDR3 sequences detected, about 20% appear once; the ten largest clones hold roughly 0.8%. The sequenced material came from naive CD8+ T cells from blood, with Jurkat cell RNA spiked in. The sample's subset: FACS-sorted CD8+CD4-CCR7+CD45RA+ naive T cells. All receptors derive from a human donor in good health. Some libraries in this study had Jurkat cell RNA spiked in.

This clonotype was seen more than once but under ten times. The rearrangement links TRBV12-5 to TRBJ2-3; D remains unclear. This CDR3 comprises 15 residues. The V and J ends lost 2 bases and 1 base respectively, with 10 bases between them. Germline V gene sequence: CDR1 LGHNT, CDR2 FRNRAP. The CDR3 DNA reads TGTGCTAGTGGTTTGACGACCCAAGGCACAGATACGCAGTATTTT. Protein sequence: CASGLTTQGTDTQYF.

The chain has TRBV5-1 and TRBJ2-2; no definite D call. Germline V gene lookup returns CDR1 SGHRS and CDR2 YFSETQ. This CDR3 is built from 12 residues. Deletions cut 1 base from V and 4 bases from J, with 2 bases between. CDR3 in DNA: TGCGCCAGCAGCTTGATCACCGGGGAGCTGTTTTTT. Translating it yields CASSLITGELFF.

This clonotype was counted ten times or more. The genes are TRBV7-9 and TRBJ1-1, with D unclear. Germline CDR1 reads SEHNR; CDR2 reads FQNEAQ (reference sequence). The ends were cut back, 5 bases at V and 7 bases at J, with 11 bases in the middle. This CDR3 contains 12 residues. The CDR3 nucleotides are TGTGCCAGCAGCCTAGGGTACCTTGAAGCTTTCTTT. Its translation is CASSLGYLEAFF.

This clonotype was recorded many times. The chain employs TRBV6-5 and TRBJ2-1; D is undetermined. The CDR3 covers 15 residues. Germline CDR1 reads MNHEY; CDR2 reads SVGAGI. The V end lost 2 bases, the J end lost 7 bases, and 15 bases lay between the germline ends. CDR3 region: CASSYTLEAGNEQFF. CDR3 coding DNA: TGTGCCAGCAGTTACACTCTTGAAGCAGGAAATGAGCAGTTCTTC.

Here the CDR3 DNA reads TGTGCCAGCACCGTCGGGGGAAGTGCTGAAGCTTTCTTT. Protein product: CASTVGGSAEAFF. The chain combines TRBV12-3 or TRBV12-4 with TRBJ1-1; weak D call: TRBD1 (5 bases). V lost 7 bases and J 6 bases, leaving 15 bases between the germline ends. The CDR3 loop spans 13 amino acids.

This clonotype was detected ten times or more. The chain uses TRBV19 and TRBJ2-6; 8 bases are shared with TRBD1. This CDR3 region has 17 residues. Trimming cost V 2 bases and J 2 bases; bases outside gene matches: 5. The V gene's germline CDR1 is LNHDA and CDR2 SQIVND (reference sequence). The CDR3 protein is CASSITDREPGANVLTF. Here the CDR3 DNA reads TGTGCCAGTAGTATAACGGACAGGGAACCTGGGGCCAACGTCCTGACTTTC.

This clonotype has ten or more counts. This chain uses TRBV7-2 with TRBJ1-6; no clear D. V shed 1 base and J shed 10 bases, with 11 bases lying between them. The CDR3 spans 14 residues. Germline CDR1 is SGHTA and CDR2 is FQGNSA. The CDR3 sequence: CASSLDSFYSPLHF. The CDR3 DNA reads as TGTGCCAGCAGCTTAGACAGCTTTTACTCACCCCTCCACTTT.

This clonotype was found many times. This rearrangement joins TRBV6-2 or TRBV6-3 to TRBJ2-3; weak D call: TRBD1 (5 bases). This CDR3 is built from 13 residues. Germline V CDR1 and CDR2: MNHEY, SVGEGT. V lost 7 bases to trimming and J lost 2 bases, with 10 bases between them. CDR3 amino acids: CASNLGHTDTQYF. The CDR3 region has the DNA TGTGCCAGCAATTTGGGGCACACAGATACGCAGTATTTT.

This clonotype occurred many times. The rearrangement links TRBV27 to TRBJ1-5, with D maybe TRBD1 (5 bases). The CDR3 extends over 15 amino acids. CDR1 and CDR2 from the germline V gene are MNHEY and SMNVEV (reference sequence). V was pared by 2 bases and J by 5 bases, with 13 bases between. For the CDR3, the DNA is TGTGCCAGCAGTTTACTTGGCCCGGGGGATCAGCCCCAGCATTTT. Encoded protein: CASSLLGPGDQPQHF.

A word on this clonotype: The conserved phenylalanine or tryptophan normally closing the CDR3 is absent here, so this likely arose from a read error. This rearrangement joins TRBV2 to TRBJ2-2, with a tentative D call TRBD2 (5 bases). CDR1 is SNHLY, CDR2 FYNNEI, per germline. The CDR3 extends over 13 amino acids. The germline V and J ends were trimmed by 8 bases and 7 bases, with 14 bases remaining between them. The CDR3 loop is CASAGVRLGELFL. The CDR3 bases are TGTGCCAGCGCCGGGGTGAGGCTCGGGGAGCTGTTTCTT.

At least ten counts were recorded for this clonotype. J is TRBJ1-5 and V is TRBV19; D possibly corresponds to TRBD1 (6 bases). The V end was cut by 4 bases, the J end by 4 bases, with 11 bases between. CDR3 length: 14 amino acids. Germline CDR1 reads LNHDA; CDR2 reads SQIVND (reference sequence). This chain's CDR3 is CASSTGTPNQPQHF. CDR3 sequence (DNA): TGTGCCAGTAGTACCGGGACACCGAATCAGCCCCAGCATTTT.

This clonotype was observed many times. This chain joins TRBV28 and TRBJ2-5, with D possibly TRBD1 on 6 matching bases. The CDR3 consists of 14 residues. The germline V gene encodes CDR1 MDHEN and CDR2 SYDVKM. With 1 base removed from V and 11 bases from J, the gap between germline ends came to 17 bases. CDR3 in DNA: TGTGCCAGCAGTTTATCAGGACAGAGCTCTGTGCAGTACTTC. The encoded protein is CASSLSGQSSVQYF.

This clonotype has at least ten counts. The chain combines TRBV20-1 with TRBJ1-5, with 8 bases aligning to TRBD1. Per the germline V gene, CDR1 is DFQATT and CDR2 is SNEGSKA (reference sequence). CDR3 size: 15 residues. With 4 bases clipped from V and 0 bases from J, the junction kept 5 bases outside the gene matches. CDR3 nucleotides: TGCAGTGCTAAGACAGGGGATTATAGCAATCAGCCCCAGCATTTT. Translating gives CSAKTGDYSNQPQHF.

This clonotype has ten or more counts. The chain couples TRBV4-1 to TRBJ1-6; no reliable D call. With 1 base removed from V and 6 bases from J, the gap between germline ends came to 10 bases. The CDR3 totals 15 residues. The germline gives CDR1 MGHRA, CDR2 YSYEKL. This CDR3 reads CASSQGRQSNSPLHF. The CDR3 coding sequence is TGCGCCAGCAGCCAAGGAAGGCAGAGTAATTCACCCCTCCACTTT.

This clonotype was seen more than once but under ten times. The CDR3 does not close with the conserved phenylalanine or tryptophan, likely indicating a read error. The rearrangement links TRBV5-1 to TRBJ2-7, with 9 bases aligning to TRBD1. The CDR3 has 18 residues. Unmatched junction bases numbered 14, after V lost 1 base and J lost 3 bases. Looked up from germline, CDR1 is SGHRS and CDR2 is YFSETQ. The CDR3 region is CASSLKPNAGQGIYEQYL. Here the CDR3 DNA reads TGCGCCAGCAGCTTGAAGCCGAACGCGGGACAGGGTATCTACGAGCAGTACCTC.

This clonotype was detected only a few times. The chain has TRBV18 and TRBJ2-5, with TRBD1 as a possible D gene (6 bases). This CDR3 region has 14 residues. V lost 2 bases and J 3 bases, leaving 10 bases between the germline ends. Per the germline V gene, CDR1 is KGHSH and CDR2 is LQKENI. The CDR3, as DNA: TGTGCCAGCTCACCAGGGACAAATGAAGAGACCCAGTACTTC. This gives the protein CASSPGTNEETQYF.

This clonotype occurred many times. The J gene is TRBJ1-1, the V gene TRBV7-6; 10 nucleotides agree with TRBD1. The CDR3 runs to 15 residues. Per germline, CDR1 SGHVS and CDR2 FNYEAQ. V was clipped by 5 bases and J by 5 bases; unmatched bases: 8. The CDR3 DNA reads as TGTGCCAGCAGCCCGAGGGACAGGGGTTTTACTGAAGCTTTCTTT. As protein: CASSPRDRGFTEAFF.

This clonotype was detected ten times or more. The J gene is TRBJ2-7, the V gene TRBV7-6; no clear D. V was clipped by 4 bases and J by 5 bases, with 18 bases between them. Germline V gene lookup returns CDR1 SGHVS and CDR2 FNYEAQ. There are 15 residues in the CDR3. The CDR3 here is CASSSSGPAHNEQYF. CDR3 nucleotides: TGTGCCAGCAGCTCTAGTGGTCCGGCCCATAACGAGCAGTACTTC. The complete variable domain, with remaining parts taken from reference TRBV7-6 and TRBJ2-7, reads GAGVSQSPRYKVTKRGQDVALRCDPISGHVSLYWYRQALGQGPEFLTYFNYEAQQDKSGLPNDRFSAERPEGSISTLTIQRTEQRDSAMYRCASSSSGPAHNEQYFGPGTRLTVT.

Of note for this clonotype: A much more abundant neighbour one base away suggests this may be a read error. The rearrangement links TRBV4-3 to TRBJ2-1; TRBD2 agrees at 10 bases. The J segment lost 7 bases and the V segment lost 0 bases, leaving 18 bases of the junction unmatched. The CDR3 consists of 20 residues. CDR1 is LGHNA and CDR2 is YSLEER in the germline V gene. CDR3 residues: CASSQDDGASGSLRRNEQFF. The CDR3 DNA sequence: TGCGCCAGCAGCCAAGATGATGGGGCTAGCGGGAGTTTGAGAAGGAATGAGCAGTTCTTC.

There are many counts of this clonotype. This chain links TRBV7-9 with TRBJ1-1; possibly TRBD1 for D (6 bases). CDR1 and CDR2 (germline): SEHNR, FQNEAQ (reference sequence). V dropped 4 bases and J dropped 1 base, with 13 bases sitting between them. CDR3 length: 15 residues. CDR3 DNA: TGTGCCAGCAGCTCTACAGGGTCTACGAACACTGAAGCTTTCTTT. Protein product: CASSSTGSTNTEAFF. Together with reference TRBV7-9 and TRBJ1-1, the CDR3 gives the full variable domain: DTGVSQNPRHKITKRGQNVTFRCDPISEHNRLYWYRQTLGQGPEFLTYFQNEAQLEKSRLLSDRFSAERPKGSFSTLEIQRTEQGDSAMYLCASSSTGSTNTEAFFGQGTRLTVV.

V is TRBV24-1 and J is TRBJ2-1, with D uncertain. The CDR3 runs to 13 residues. Germline CDR1 KGHDR, CDR2 SFDVKD. Trimming shortened V by 1 base and J by 4 bases, and 4 bases separated the two germline ends. The CDR3 spells CATSDFGYNEQFF. CDR3 bases: TGTGCCACCAGTGATTTTGGGTACAATGAGCAGTTCTTC.

This clonotype has ten or more counts. The rearrangement links TRBV29-1 to TRBJ2-2; no clear D. Germline V gene data show CDR1 as SQVTM and CDR2 as ANQGSEA. Trimming pared 7 bases from V and 4 bases from J, leaving 10 bases between. The CDR3 is made up of 12 amino acids. The CDR3 region has the DNA TGCAGCGCATGGGTCGGCACCGGGGAGCTGTTTTTT. This translates into CSAWVGTGELFF.

As regards this clonotype: A much larger clone is a single base away; this may be a read error. The chain is built from TRBV19 and TRBJ1-5, with D perhaps matching TRBD1 (6 bases). Germline V gives CDR1 LNHDA, CDR2 SQIVND (reference sequence). The CDR3 is 15 amino acids. The CDR3 spells CAGSIEGQGPQPQHF. As DNA, the CDR3 is TGTGCCGGTAGTATAGAGGGGCAGGGGCCTCAGCCCCAGCATTTT. Variable domain in full (rest from reference TRBV19 and TRBJ1-5): DGGITQSPKYLFRKEGQNVTLSCEQNLNHDAMYWYRQDPGQGLRLIYYSQIVNDFQKGDIAEGYSVSREKKESFPLTVTSAQKNPTAFYLCAGSIEGQGPQPQHFGDGTRLSIL.

This clonotype was seen at least ten times. V is TRBV29-1 and J is TRBJ2-5; D gene unclear. Trimming stripped 4 bases from V and 2 bases from J, with 14 bases between. The CDR3 is 14 amino acids. CDR1 is SQVTM and CDR2 is ANQGSEA in the germline V gene. Here the CDR3 reads CSVVGLRSQETQYF. The CDR3 DNA reads TGCAGCGTTGTCGGCCTCCGTTCTCAAGAGACCCAGTACTTC.

This clonotype was counted at least ten times. The chain carries TRBV7-9 and TRBJ2-1, with TRBD2 matching 7 bases. The CDR3 totals 15 residues. With 6 bases clipped from V and 5 bases from J, the junction kept 10 bases outside the gene matches. Germline CDR1 SEHNR, CDR2 FQNEAQ (reference sequence). Written as DNA, the CDR3 is TGTGCCAGCAGTGTCTGGCGGGAGAAGGACAATGAGCAGTTCTTC. This codes for CASSVWREKDNEQFF.

This clonotype was observed at least ten times. The chain has TRBV2 and TRBJ1-1; D is perhaps TRBD1 (5 bases). The V end lost 6 bases, the J end lost 5 bases, and 16 bases lay between the germline ends. Germline assignment: CDR1 SNHLY and CDR2 FYNNEI. CDR3 size: 14 residues. For the CDR3, the DNA is TGTGCCAGCAGCGTCTCCCGGGGGGGGACTGAAGCTTTCTTT. This codes for CASSVSRGGTEAFF.

There are many counts of this clonotype. The J gene is TRBJ1-1, the V gene TRBV29-1; TRBD1 agrees at 8 bases. The junction had 5 bases not matched to a gene; V was cut back by 5 bases and J by 0 bases. The CDR3 covers 14 residues. Per the germline V gene, CDR1 is SQVTM and CDR2 is ANQGSEA. In nucleotides, the CDR3 is TGCAGCGTTATAGGACAGGGTATGAACACTGAAGCTTTCTTT. Protein product: CSVIGQGMNTEAFF.

This clonotype was found many times. The chain links TRBV9 to TRBJ1-1; D remains unclear. Germline V CDR1 and CDR2: SGDLS, YYNGEE. V shed 4 bases and J shed 1 base, with 11 bases lying between them. This CDR3 is 14 amino acids long. This CDR3 is CASSPHWENTEAFF. The CDR3 coding sequence is TGTGCCAGCAGCCCACACTGGGAGAACACTGAAGCTTTCTTT.

In this sample, this clonotype turned up a few times. The CDR3 loop is CASSLWPFGQGASNEKLFF. CDR3 coding DNA: TGTGCCAGCAGTTTATGGCCGTTCGGACAGGGGGCATCTAATGAAAAACTGTTTTTT. This chain uses TRBV27 with TRBJ1-4; TRBD1 aligns across 11 bases. After removal of 1 base from V and 3 bases from J, the junction contained 10 bases not matched to a gene. The CDR3 loop spans 19 amino acids. CDR1 MNHEY and CDR2 SMNVEV come from the germline V gene (reference sequence).